The 15 T cell receptor beta chains below were found in one sample sequenced in a study of cytomegalovirus exposure and HLA in healthy donors. Researchers ran the PCR with 60 Vbeta and 13 Jbeta primers. Generated by immunoSEQ multiplex PCR, the TCRdb table keeps only in-frame clones and is missing some. The table shows approximately 100,000 clones, with roughly 74% occurring only once. The sequenced sample was PBMCs. Receptor source: a woman in her thirties or forties in good health and CMV-seronegative.

In the case of this clone: The junction departs from the called germline gene at one end, perhaps through a read error. The genes are TRBV6-4 and TRBJ2-2, with TRBD2 matching over 10 bases. CDR1 and CDR2 (germline): MRHNA, SNTAGT. This CDR3 comprises 14 residues. The CDR3 loop is CASRGLANTGELFF. The CDR3 DNA reads as TGTGCCAGCAGGGGACTAGCGAATACCGGGGAGCTGTTTTTT.

The chain combines TRBV6-1 with TRBJ2-7; tentative D call: TRBD2 (5 bases). The CDR3 is made up of 18 amino acids. Trimming cost V 0 bases and J 6 bases, with 24 bases left between them. Germline CDR1 is MNHNS and CDR2 is SASEGT. The CDR3 region is CASSEAAGFETKSGEQYF. As DNA, the CDR3 is TGTGCCAGCAGTGAAGCTGCCGGTTTTGAGACTAAGTCCGGCGAGCAGTACTTC.

This chain links TRBV6-5 with TRBJ1-2; 9 bases line up with TRBD1. Per germline, CDR1 MNHEY and CDR2 SVGAGI. J gave up 7 bases and V 6 bases, and 6 bases lay outside the gene matches. The CDR3 has 13 residues. CDR3 DNA sequence: TGTGCCAGCAGAATACAGGGGGCCCTTGGCTACACCTTC. Its translation: CASRIQGALGYTF.

The sample holds a few counts of this clone. The J gene is TRBJ2-4, the V gene TRBV15, with a weak D call TRBD2 (5 bases). CDR1 and CDR2 (germline): LNHNV, YYDKDF (reference sequence). V lost 0 bases and J 2 bases, leaving 8 bases between the germline ends. The CDR3 totals 15 residues. The CDR3 bases are TGTGCCACCAGCAGAGATGAGGGAACCAAAAACATTCAGTACTTC. Translated, it gives CATSRDEGTKNIQYF.

The chain combines TRBV6-5 with TRBJ2-1; D is uncertain. The CDR3 contains 15 residues. Germline CDR1 MNHEY, CDR2 SVGAGI. V lost 2 bases to trimming and J lost 0 bases, with 8 bases between them. The CDR3 coding sequence is TGTGCCAGCAGTTACATGAGGAGCTCCTACAATGAGCAGTTCTTC. Translation: CASSYMRSSYNEQFF.

The gene calls are TRBV7-2 and TRBJ1-1; D unclear. The CDR3 covers 14 residues. Germline lookup yields CDR1 SGHTA and CDR2 FQGNSA. V dropped 5 bases and J dropped 5 bases, with 15 bases sitting between them. Here the CDR3 reads CASSPGLGRTEAFF. The CDR3 nucleotides read TGTGCCAGCAGCCCCGGACTCGGGAGGACTGAAGCTTTCTTT.

This clone has only a few counts. The rearrangement uses TRBV30 and TRBJ2-5; D uncertain. Trimming removed 7 bases at V and 2 bases at J, with 11 bases between. The CDR3 consists of 12 residues. CDR1 is GTSNPN and CDR2 is SVGIG in the germline V gene (reference sequence). The CDR3 is CASDHRQETQYF. CDR3 coding DNA: TGTGCCTCGGATCACAGACAAGAGACCCAGTACTTC.

V gene TRBV19 combines with J gene TRBJ1-2, with a possible D match to TRBD1 (6 bases). Germline V gene data show CDR1 as LNHDA and CDR2 as SQIVND (reference sequence). CDR3 length equals 10 residues. V was cut by 9 bases and J by 8 bases, with 10 bases left in between. The CDR3 nucleotides read TGTGCCAGCCAGGACAGAGGCTACACCTTC. It yields the protein CASQDRGYTF.

On this clone: A read error may account for a junction end that differs from germline. J is TRBJ1-6 and V is TRBV7-9; 8 bases agree with TRBD1. Looked up from germline, CDR1 is SEHNR and CDR2 is FQNEAQ (reference sequence). The CDR3 consists of 15 residues. This chain's CDR3 is CSSSPRTGHNSPLHF. In DNA, the CDR3 is TGTTCCAGCAGCCCCAGGACAGGGCATAATTCACCCCTCCACTTT. The full variable domain, rest sourced from reference TRBV7-9 and TRBJ1-6, is DTGVSQNPRHKITKRGQNVTFRCDPISEHNRLYWYRQTLGQGPEFLTYFQNEAQLEKSRLLSDRFSAERPKGSFSTLEIQRTEQGDSAMYLCSSSPRTGHNSPLHFGNGTRLTVT.

V gene TRBV18 combines with J gene TRBJ2-6; 9 bases map to TRBD1. The length of the CDR3 is 18 residues. Trimming at V came to 1 base and at J to 1 base, leaving 5 bases not matched to a gene. The germline V gene has CDR1 KGHSH and CDR2 LQKENI. This CDR3 reads CASSPLQGAYSGANVLTF. The CDR3 DNA is TGTGCCAGCTCACCACTACAGGGGGCTTATTCTGGGGCCAACGTCCTGACTTTC.

The V gene is TRBV6-5, the J gene TRBJ2-7, with D tentatively TRBD2 (5 bases). Trimming shortened V by 5 bases and J by 2 bases, and 10 bases separated the two germline ends. Germline CDR1 is MNHEY and CDR2 is SVGAGI. There are 13 residues in the CDR3. CDR3 in DNA: TGTGCCAGCAGTGAGGGCAGCACCTACGAGCAGTACTTC. Translated: CASSEGSTYEQYF.

V gene TRBV11-2 combines with J gene TRBJ1-2; D not resolved. In germline, CDR1 is SGHAT, CDR2 FQNNGV. V was cut by 2 bases and J by 7 bases, with 20 bases left in between. This CDR3 contains 16 residues. This chain's CDR3 is CASSLTRGSDGGGYTF. DNA of the CDR3: TGTGCCAGCAGCTTAACTCGCGGCAGTGACGGTGGTGGCTACACCTTC. Complete variable domain (other parts from reference TRBV11-2 and TRBJ1-2): EAGVAQSPRYKIIEKRQSVAFWCNPISGHATLYWYQQILGQGPKLLIQFQNNGVVDDSQLPKDRFSAERLKGVDSTLKIQPAKLEDSAVYLCASSLTRGSDGGGYTFGSGTRLTVV.

The chain carries TRBV4-2 and TRBJ1-6, with 7 nucleotides matching TRBD1. Germline assignment: CDR1 LGHNA and CDR2 YNFKEQ. This CDR3 is 16 amino acids long. Trimming at V came to 1 base and at J to 7 bases, leaving 7 bases not matched to a gene. The CDR3, as DNA: TGTGCCAGCAGCCAAGGTTTGGGCAGGGGGAATTCACCCCTCCACTTT. The encoded protein is CASSQGLGRGNSPLHF.

The rearrangement links TRBV29-1 to TRBJ2-1; TRBD2 aligns across 9 bases. Germline CDR1 SQVTM, CDR2 ANQGSEA. There are 16 residues in the CDR3. Losses at the gene ends were 6 bases for V and 4 bases for J; bases not matched to a gene: 13. CDR3 region: CSVAMTSGPKYNEQFF. DNA of the CDR3: TGCAGCGTGGCCATGACTAGCGGCCCCAAATACAATGAGCAGTTCTTC.

The chain uses TRBV2 and TRBJ1-6, with 7 bases matching TRBD1. There are 15 residues in the CDR3. Germline-derived CDR1 and CDR2 are SNHLY and FYNNEI. V gave up 6 bases and J gave up 7 bases; unmatched junction bases: 9. Here the CDR3 DNA reads TGTGCCAGCAGCTTAGACAGGGTCAGCAATTCACCCCTCCACTTT. Protein product: CASSLDRVSNSPLHF.